One sample yielded the 10 T cell receptor beta chains listed below, sequenced in a study of graft-versus-host responses after intestinal transplantation. Clones were read by immunoSEQ multiplex PCR, and TCRdb kept only the in-frame ones, dropping some. Among some 48,000 clones, about four fifths were seen once, and the ten largest hold roughly 0.45%. These receptors have no known antigen. Sequences were derived from unstimulated CD4+ T cells sorted from spleen or lymph node cells, sampled before transplant. These receptor sequences come from a human donor who was the organ donor for an intestinal transplant.

This chain connects TRBV4-2 to TRBJ1-4; 7 nucleotides line up with TRBD1. J lost 8 bases, V lost 0 bases, and 6 bases had no gene match. This CDR3 is built from 15 residues. The germline V gene has CDR1 LGHNA and CDR2 YNFKEQ. CDR3 coding DNA: TGTGCCAGCAGCCAAGAGGCGGACAGGAAGGAAAAACTGTTTTTT. Translation: CASSQEADRKEKLFF.

This clone was detected only a few times. The gene calls are TRBV27 and TRBJ2-5, with 7 bases fitting TRBD1. This CDR3 has 14 residues. Germline V lookup: CDR1 MNHEY, CDR2 SMNVEV (reference sequence). The trim removed 7 bases at V and 5 bases at J, leaving 10 bases unmatched. The CDR3 sequence is CASKQGLPAETQYF. For the CDR3, the DNA is TGTGCCAGCAAACAGGGGTTACCCGCGGAGACCCAGTACTTC.

Concerning this clone: Other DNA sequences in this specimen translate into the identical CDR3. The chain combines TRBV5-1 with TRBJ2-1; D remains ambiguous. The CDR3 length is 16 residues. The V and J ends lost 2 bases and 3 bases respectively, with 15 bases between them. CDR1 is SGHRS and CDR2 is YFSETQ in the germline V gene. DNA for the CDR3: TGCGCCAGCAGCTTAATTAACCCCGCGCTCTACAATGAGCAGTTCTTC. Amino acid sequence: CASSLINPALYNEQFF.

V gene TRBV2 combines with J gene TRBJ1-1, with D possibly matching TRBD1 (5 bases). Germline assignment: CDR1 SNHLY and CDR2 FYNNEI. Trimming removed 5 bases at V and 10 bases at J, with 20 bases between. This CDR3 comprises 14 residues. This chain's CDR3 is CASSPLRGVEGAFF. For the CDR3, the DNA is TGTGCCAGCAGTCCCTTGAGAGGGGTAGAGGGAGCTTTCTTT. Using reference TRBV2 and TRBJ1-1 for the parts outside the CDR3, the full variable domain is EPEVTQTPSHQVTQMGQEVILRCVPISNHLYFYWYRQILGQKVEFLVSFYNNEISEKSEIFDDQFSVERPDGSNFTLKIRSTKLEDSAMYFCASSPLRGVEGAFFGQGTRLTVV.

The CDR3 region is CASSPRFANTEAFF. CDR3 sequence (DNA): TGTGCCAGCAGCCCCCGGTTTGCGAACACTGAAGCTTTCTTT. V usage is TRBV27 and J usage is TRBJ1-1; D remains unclear. The V gene lost 6 bases and the J gene lost 1 base, with 12 bases spanning the gap. The CDR3 has 14 amino acids. CDR1 and CDR2 from the germline V gene are MNHEY and SMNVEV (reference sequence).

The J gene is TRBJ2-1, the V gene TRBV11-3; D may be TRBD2 (5 bases). Per the germline V gene, CDR1 is SGHNT and CDR2 is YENEEA. Trimming left V 5 bases short and J 2 bases short, with 7 bases between. This CDR3 spans 13 amino acids. CDR3 sequence: CASSDSAYNEQFF. CDR3 sequence (DNA): TGTGCCAGCAGCGATAGCGCCTACAATGAGCAGTTCTTC.

This clone was recorded once. This chain joins TRBV5-1 and TRBJ2-5; D call uncertain. The CDR3 is made up of 13 amino acids. The germline V gene encodes CDR1 SGHRS and CDR2 YFSETQ. Trimming took off 6 bases at V and 4 bases at J, with 13 bases between the two ends. CDR3 region: CASTRSLGETQYF. The CDR3 nucleotides read TGCGCCAGCACCAGAAGCTTGGGAGAGACCCAGTACTTC. Full variable domain (outside the CDR3, taken from reference TRBV5-1 and TRBJ2-5): KAGVTQTPRYLIKTRGQQVTLSCSPISGHRSVSWYQQTPGQGLQFLFEYFSETQRNKGNFPGRFSGRQFSNSRSEMNVSTLELGDSALYLCASTRSLGETQYFGPGTRLLVL.

V is TRBV6-1 and J is TRBJ2-2; 12 bases are a match to TRBD2. This CDR3 spans 16 amino acids. With 4 bases clipped from V and 3 bases from J, the junction kept 3 bases outside the gene matches. The V gene's germline CDR1 is MNHNS and CDR2 SASEGT. The DNA of the CDR3 is TGTGCCAGCAGTGCTAGCGGGGGGGCCGACACCGGGGAGCTGTTTTTT. This gives the protein CASSASGGADTGELFF.

The rearrangement uses TRBV2 and TRBJ1-2; a weak D match, TRBD1 (5 bases). The CDR3 has 15 amino acids. Germline V gene lookup returns CDR1 SNHLY and CDR2 FYNNEI. The germline V and J ends were trimmed by 0 bases and 4 bases, with 12 bases remaining between them. The CDR3 DNA reads TGTGCCAGCAGTGAAGCGCTTCCGGGGGGCTATGGCTACACCTTC. This codes for CASSEALPGGYGYTF.

This sequence joins TRBV9 and TRBJ2-2; D gene unclear. V gave up 4 bases and J gave up 0 bases, with 10 bases separating them. Germline V gene data show CDR1 as SGDLS and CDR2 as YYNGEE. The CDR3 extends over 15 amino acids. This chain's CDR3 is CASSPRGPNTGELFF. DNA of the CDR3: TGTGCCAGCAGCCCCCGAGGCCCGAACACCGGGGAGCTGTTTTTT.